This is a list of T cell receptor beta chains from one sample in a study of T cells expressing NK-cell markers. Each CDR3 protein gets one entry in TCRdb, which reprocessed the 5' RACE reads and gives no DNA. The repertoire table contains about 170,000 distinct CDR3 sequences. Sequencing was carried out using blood T cells: a sorted CD56 or NKG2C T cell subset, CD4+ or CD8+ T cells, or bulk PBMC T cells (not recorded which). The receptors were gathered from a man between 18 and 69 years old in good health. CDR3s include the opening cysteine and the closing phenylalanine or tryptophan. The size field is filled for only some rows; it gives once, few, many or a size class.

v_call	j_call	clone_size	cdr3_aa
TRBV6-1	TRBJ2-3	-	CASSERGVGHDTQYF
TRBV11-2	TRBJ1-1	-	CASTGWATEAFF
TRBV20-1	TRBJ1-2	-	CSARAETYGYTF
TRBV12-3/TRBV12-4	TRBJ1-5	-	CASSFWGNNQPQHF
TRBV6-5	TRBJ2-7	-	CASSYQGESYEQYF
TRBV12-3/TRBV12-4	TRBJ2-2	-	CASSFSAGTAYTGELFF
TRBV4-2	TRBJ2-1	-	CASSQLIAGNYNEQFF
TRBV27	TRBJ1-6	-	CASSLGTGSGSPLHF
TRBV5-4	TRBJ2-3	-	CASSSFSGSTDTQYF
TRBV29-1	TRBJ2-1	-	CSDTGTGSGEQFF
TRBV9	TRBJ1-2	-	CASSAGTGVYGYTF
TRBV4-1	TRBJ2-1	-	CASSQVEEGASSYNEQFF
TRBV6-1	TRBJ1-1	-	CATETGTEAFF
TRBV3-1	TRBJ1-5	-	CASSFTGSNQPQHF
TRBV27	TRBJ2-2	-	CASQGRGNTGELFF
TRBV7-9	TRBJ2-3	-	CATRGRVRADTQYF
TRBV24-1	TRBJ2-3	-	CATSDQYTQYF
TRBV6-1	TRBJ2-1	-	CASTQPLAGGLNEQFF
TRBV12-3/TRBV12-4	TRBJ2-1	-	CAVLSPYNEQFF
TRBV28	TRBJ2-5	-	CASRRVTVTGGETQYF
TRBV20-1	TRBJ2-1	-	CSARVRTGGLSYNEQFF
TRBV5-5	TRBJ2-7	-	CASSQRTILSSYEQYF
TRBV7-9	TRBJ1-6	-	CASSLEGFNSPLHF
TRBV23-1	TRBJ2-5	-	CASSVKDTAIGGETQYF
TRBV12-3/TRBV12-4	TRBJ1-1	-	CASSLALGGTEEAFF
TRBV4-1	TRBJ2-3	-	CASSPEWAPGTDTQYF
TRBV7-9	TRBJ2-5	-	CASGEYQETQYF
TRBV20-1	TRBJ2-3	-	CSAGIWWGSTDTQYF
TRBV6-1	TRBJ2-7	-	CASSPTAGVLYEQYF
TRBV7-6	TRBJ2-2	-	CASSLGSPGELFF
TRBV27	TRBJ1-5	-	CASRQGSSNQPQHF
TRBV7-9	TRBJ1-1	-	CASSLVVSVAEAFF
TRBV29-1	TRBJ2-2	-	CSVRMVTGELFF
TRBV11-2	TRBJ1-4	-	CASSLGATGMGEKLFF
TRBV9	TRBJ2-2	-	CASSVKGFTGELFF
TRBV2	TRBJ2-5	-	CASSVPNLQETQYF
TRBV10-3	TRBJ1-2	-	CAISGVEANDYGYTF
TRBV6-1	TRBJ2-1	-	CASSEITGSEQFF
TRBV11-3	TRBJ2-2	-	CASSNHRGYSGELFF
TRBV19	TRBJ1-1	-	CASSIPSRTGLNTEAFF
TRBV7-8	TRBJ2-7	medium-sized	CASSSTRFKQYF
TRBV7-2	TRBJ2-7	-	CASSLDSHYEQYF
TRBV2	TRBJ2-7	-	CATGTVNYEQYF
TRBV7-9	TRBJ2-3	-	CASSPPGLADSTDTQYF
TRBV29-1	TRBJ2-5	-	CSVDVLETQYF
TRBV10-3	TRBJ1-6	-	CAIISQESSYNSPLHF
TRBV2	TRBJ2-5	-	CASSDWETQYF
TRBV27	TRBJ1-6	-	CASSLSPLGNSPLHF
TRBV6-6	TRBJ2-7	-	CATSYGPGLEQYF
TRBV12-3/TRBV12-4	TRBJ2-7	-	CASSLGLARSSYEQYF
TRBV19	TRBJ1-5	-	CASRKTGTGGTQPQHF